Listed below are T cell receptor beta chains from one sample, sequenced in a study of T cells in Graves' hyperthyroidism and ophthalmopathy. TCRdb processed the multiplex PCR reads anew with MiXCR; each CDR3 protein has one entry. The profile covers about 300,000 distinct CDR3 sequences, with 13% appearing a single time and around 7.9% taken by the ten largest. Sequencing was performed on blood. These receptors were taken from a woman in her 30s with Graves' hyperthyroidism that later progressed to Graves' ophthalmopathy. Both conserved end residues are part of each CDR3. The D gene is left open where the match is weak.

d_call: TRBD1; v_call: TRBV19; j_call: TRBJ1-3; cdr3_aa: CASSMGQGAPGNTIYF
d_call: TRBD2; v_call: TRBV6-1; j_call: TRBJ2-3; cdr3_aa: CASSPRTSFTDTQYF
d_call: .; v_call: TRBV19; j_call: TRBJ2-1; cdr3_aa: CASSIQGPSYNEQFF
d_call: .; v_call: TRBV6-1; j_call: TRBJ2-2; cdr3_aa: CASKQANTGELFF
d_call: TRBD1; v_call: TRBV29-1; j_call: TRBJ1-5; cdr3_aa: CSVVVDRGSNQPQHF
d_call: TRBD2; v_call: TRBV4-2; j_call: TRBJ2-1; cdr3_aa: CASTYGTSGYEQFF
d_call: TRBD2; v_call: TRBV11-2; j_call: TRBJ2-1; cdr3_aa: CASSSGLAPYNEQFF
d_call: .; v_call: TRBV2; j_call: TRBJ2-2; cdr3_aa: CASRPSETGELFF
d_call: TRBD1; v_call: TRBV7-2; j_call: TRBJ2-3; cdr3_aa: CASSWTGSPDTQYF
d_call: TRBD2; v_call: TRBV6-2/TRBV6-3; j_call: TRBJ2-3; cdr3_aa: CASSYFEREVVFSTDTQYF
d_call: .; v_call: TRBV3-1; j_call: TRBJ1-1; cdr3_aa: CASSRFGRMNTEAFF
d_call: .; v_call: TRBV2; j_call: TRBJ2-2; cdr3_aa: CASSEAGVGTGELFF
d_call: .; v_call: TRBV30; j_call: TRBJ1-2; cdr3_aa: CAWSVIGGYGYTF
d_call: .; v_call: TRBV29-1; j_call: TRBJ1-1; cdr3_aa: CSVEDPRNTEAFF
d_call: TRBD1; v_call: TRBV19; j_call: TRBJ1-5; cdr3_aa: CASSIRAGGQPQHF
d_call: TRBD2; v_call: TRBV2; j_call: TRBJ2-2; cdr3_aa: CASRAGANTGELFF
d_call: .; v_call: TRBV14; j_call: TRBJ2-5; cdr3_aa: CASNLMTGRETQYF
d_call: .; v_call: TRBV20-1; j_call: TRBJ2-5; cdr3_aa: CSAETLQETQYF
d_call: TRBD1; v_call: TRBV7-6; j_call: TRBJ2-5; cdr3_aa: CASSASGTGGVETQYF
d_call: .; v_call: TRBV24-1; j_call: TRBJ2-2; cdr3_aa: CATSGGGVANTGELFF
d_call: .; v_call: TRBV2; j_call: TRBJ1-2; cdr3_aa: CASKGAQNANYGYTF
d_call: .; v_call: TRBV6-1; j_call: TRBJ2-2; cdr3_aa: CASSPLESANTGELFF
d_call: TRBD1; v_call: TRBV30; j_call: TRBJ1-2; cdr3_aa: CAWRGQGAGYGYTF
d_call: TRBD2; v_call: TRBV7-2; j_call: TRBJ2-3; cdr3_aa: CASSPPLGTSGRASGTDTQYF
d_call: .; v_call: TRBV11-2; j_call: TRBJ1-3; cdr3_aa: CASSPGTGNTIYF
d_call: .; v_call: TRBV27; j_call: TRBJ1-5; cdr3_aa: CASSFSGSQPQHF
d_call: .; v_call: TRBV29-1; j_call: TRBJ2-1; cdr3_aa: CSVWGSSYNEQFF
d_call: .; v_call: TRBV3-1; j_call: TRBJ2-7; cdr3_aa: CASSRGVLTTYEQYF
d_call: TRBD2; v_call: TRBV10-3; j_call: TRBJ2-1; cdr3_aa: CAIRGEAGGLSYNEQFF
d_call: .; v_call: TRBV20-1; j_call: TRBJ1-1; cdr3_aa: CSARPGTNTEAFF
d_call: .; v_call: TRBV4-1; j_call: TRBJ2-3; cdr3_aa: CASSQASPSTDTQYF